The clone carrying this T cell receptor (beta chain) was counted between two and nine times. Antigen: not known. TCRdb processed the reads anew with MiXCR; each CDR3 protein has one entry. Of about 480,000 distinct CDR3 sequences in the sample, roughly a third are singletons; the top ten hold roughly 16%. CDR3 length: 17 residues. J gave up 2 bases and V 2 bases, and 8 bases lay outside the gene matches. Germline V gene lookup returns CDR1 SGHTA and CDR2 FQGNSA. The data were obtained in a study of T cell repertoires in cytomegalovirus infection. This receptor was taken from a human donor in good health (CMV status not recorded). Some clones in this sample may be carry-over from other donors' samples. This specimen consisted of cultured PBMCs, obtained from culture after CMV antigen stimulation. V is TRBV7-2 and J is TRBJ2-1, with 8 nucleotides matching TRBD2. Here the CDR3 reads CASSLSGTRVTYNEQFF. CDR3 nucleotides: TGTGCCAGCAGCTTAAGTGGGACTAGAGTAACCTACAATGAGCAGTTCTTC.